Following are 3 T cell receptor beta chains from one sample sequenced in a study of cytomegalovirus exposure and HLA in healthy donors. In the PCR, 60 Vbeta and 13 Jbeta primers were used. Measured with immunoSEQ multiplex PCR; TCRdb has only the in-frame clones, and not every one. The table records 63,000 or so clones, roughly three quarters of them present only once. Specimen: PBMCs. Receptors originate from a woman younger than 45 in good health and CMV-seronegative.

The gene calls are TRBV27 and TRBJ1-1; D is possibly TRBD1 (5 bases). With 1 base removed from V and 0 bases from J, the gap between germline ends came to 18 bases. There are 18 residues in the CDR3. From germline, CDR1 is MNHEY and CDR2 SMNVEV (reference sequence). The CDR3 reads CASSLLGVGREMNTEAFF. DNA for the CDR3: TGTGCCAGCAGTTTATTAGGTGTGGGGCGAGAGATGAACACTGAAGCTTTCTTT.

CDR3 region: CASSPFSAGRYNEQFF. DNA of the CDR3: TGTGCCAGCAGCCCCTTCTCGGCGGGGCGGTACAATGAGCAGTTCTTC. This rearrangement joins TRBV5-6 to TRBJ2-1; D is perhaps TRBD2 (6 bases). Germline-derived CDR1 and CDR2 are SGHDT and YYEEEE. The V end was cut by 4 bases, the J end by 4 bases, with 18 bases between. There are 16 residues in the CDR3.

The chain employs TRBV6-5 and TRBJ1-4, with 9 bases lining up with TRBD1. The CDR3 sequence is 14 residues long. Germline trimming cut 7 bases from V and 10 bases from J; bases unmatched to any gene: 10. Germline V CDR1 and CDR2: MNHEY, SVGAGI. The CDR3 loop is CASTPGQGFTKLFF. In DNA form, the CDR3 reads TGTGCCAGCACCCCGGGACAGGGCTTTACAAAACTGTTTTTT.